This T cell receptor beta chain was captured in a study of T cell responses to AZD1222 COVID-19 vaccine. Notes on this clone: As yet, its antigen is unknown.

Study-level results: Seropositive AZD1222 recipients at baseline numbered only six or seven.

Data came from immunoSEQ multiplex PCR; TCRdb stores just in-frame clones and leaves some out. The data hold around 180,000 clones, with around 90% observed a single time. This CDR3 contains 13 residues. Trimming cost V 5 bases and J 2 bases, with 10 bases left between them. The germline V gene encodes CDR1 SGHRS and CDR2 YFSETQ. The V and J genes are TRBV5-1 and TRBJ2-5; tentatively, D is TRBD1 (5 bases). The sample was peripheral blood, taken on day 0 of AZD1222 vaccination. The TCR comes from an adult in good health. The DNA of the CDR3 is TGCGCCAGCAGAGGGGTAATACAAGAGACCCAGTACTTC. Its translation: CASRGVIQETQYF.